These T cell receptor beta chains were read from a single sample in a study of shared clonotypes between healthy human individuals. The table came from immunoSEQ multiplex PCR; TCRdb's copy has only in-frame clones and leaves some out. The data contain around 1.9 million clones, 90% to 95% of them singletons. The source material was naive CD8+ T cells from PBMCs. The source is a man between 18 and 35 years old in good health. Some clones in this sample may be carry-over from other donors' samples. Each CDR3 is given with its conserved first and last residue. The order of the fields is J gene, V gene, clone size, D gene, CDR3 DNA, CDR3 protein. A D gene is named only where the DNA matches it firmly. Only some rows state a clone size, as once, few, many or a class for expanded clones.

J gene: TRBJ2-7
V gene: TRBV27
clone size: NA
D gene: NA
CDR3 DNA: TGTGCCAGCTCCCAAGCAGAACTCTACGAGCAGTACTTC
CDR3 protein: CASSQAELYEQYF

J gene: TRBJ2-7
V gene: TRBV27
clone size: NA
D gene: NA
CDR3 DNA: TGTGCCAGCAGCCACAGGACAGCCTCCTACGAGCAGTACTTC
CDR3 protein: CASSHRTASYEQYF

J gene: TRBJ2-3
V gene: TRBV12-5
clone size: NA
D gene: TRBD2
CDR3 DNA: TGTGCTAGTGGTTTGGTATCGCTAGCGGGAGTCACAGATACGCAGTATTTT
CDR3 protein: CASGLVSLAGVTDTQYF

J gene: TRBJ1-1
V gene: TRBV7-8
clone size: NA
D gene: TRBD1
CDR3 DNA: TGTGCCAGCAGCTTAGATACAGGGGGGCCTGCGGGCACTGAAGCTTTCTTT
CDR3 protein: CASSLDTGGPAGTEAFF

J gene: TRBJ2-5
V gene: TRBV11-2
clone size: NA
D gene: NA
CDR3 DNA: TGTGCCAGCAGCTTAGTTCCGGGCCAGGAGACCCAGTACTTC
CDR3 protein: CASSLVPGQETQYF

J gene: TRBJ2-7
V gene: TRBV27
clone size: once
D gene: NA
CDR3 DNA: TGTGCCAGCAGTGAAAACAGGGTAAGCCCCTACGAGCAGTACTTC
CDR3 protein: CASSENRVSPYEQYF

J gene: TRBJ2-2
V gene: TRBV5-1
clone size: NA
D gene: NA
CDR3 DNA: TGCGCCAGCAGGAAGACCGTGACAGGAAACACCGGGGAGCTGTTTTTT
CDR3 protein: CASRKTVTGNTGELFF

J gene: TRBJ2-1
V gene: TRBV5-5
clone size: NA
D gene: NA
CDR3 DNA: TGTGCCAGCAGCTTGGAGGTCAGCTCCTACAATGAGCAGTTCTTC
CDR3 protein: CASSLEVSSYNEQFF

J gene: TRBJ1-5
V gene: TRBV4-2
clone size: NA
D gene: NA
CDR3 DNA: TGTGCCAGCAGCCGTGAAACGACGCAGCCCCAGCATTTT
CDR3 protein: CASSRETTQPQHF

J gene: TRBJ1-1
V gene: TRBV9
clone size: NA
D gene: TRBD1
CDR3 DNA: TGTGCCAGCACGCCCGTCGACAGGGTCACTGAAGCTTTCTTT
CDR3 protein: CASTPVDRVTEAFF

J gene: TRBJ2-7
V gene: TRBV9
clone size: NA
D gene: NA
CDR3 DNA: TGTGCCAGCAGCCCCTGGACAGGCTCAGGGGGGGAGCAGTACTTC
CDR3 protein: CASSPWTGSGGEQYF

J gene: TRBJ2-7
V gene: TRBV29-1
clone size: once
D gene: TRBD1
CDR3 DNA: TGCAGCGTGGCCGGGACAGGGGGAGTCCTGCACGAGCAGTACTTC
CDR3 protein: CSVAGTGGVLHEQYF